Ten or more counts support the clone carrying this T cell receptor beta chain. Per germline, CDR1 DFQATT and CDR2 SNEGSKA (reference sequence). The CDR3 loop spans 14 amino acids. Trimming removed 5 bases at V and 3 bases at J, with 16 bases between. One entry per CDR3 protein, called by TCRdb with MiXCR from the RT-PCR reads. The sample has 550,000 to 750,000 distinct CDR3 sequences; 14% are singletons. The chain employs TRBV20-1 and TRBJ2-5; the D gene is possibly TRBD1 (5 bases). Sequences were obtained from memory CD4+ T cells from blood. This sequence was found in a female donor in good health, serving as a healthy control. The CDR3 here is CSAGDDSYKETQYF. The CDR3 DNA reads as TGCAGTGCTGGGGATGACAGCTACAAAGAGACCCAGTACTTC.